These 20 T cell receptor beta chains were sequenced from one sample in a study of cytotoxic CD8 clonotypes in ibrutinib-treated CLL. Assay: immunoSEQ multiplex PCR; the TCRdb copy retains only in-frame clones and omits some. The sample consists of about 200,000 clones, 55% to 85% of them appearing once. The input for sequencing was PBMCs, taken after 24 months of ibrutinib treatment. The source of these receptors is a human donor with chronic lymphocytic leukemia.

The rearrangement uses TRBV7-2 and TRBJ2-7; D perhaps matches TRBD1 (6 bases). Germline loops: CDR1 SGHTA, CDR2 FQGNSA. V was shortened by 5 bases and J by 3 bases, with 14 bases between the two germline ends. There are 14 residues in the CDR3. This chain's CDR3 is CASSPRQADYEQYF. The CDR3 coding sequence is TGTGCCAGCAGCCCCAGACAGGCAGACTACGAGCAGTACTTC.

The chain couples TRBV10-3 to TRBJ1-5, with a tentative D call TRBD1 (5 bases). This CDR3 region has 15 residues. Germline V gene data show CDR1 as ENHRY and CDR2 as SYGVKD. Trimming left V 0 bases short and J 1 base short, with 7 bases between. The CDR3 loop is CAISESTGSNQPQHF. CDR3 DNA sequence: TGTGCCATCAGTGAGTCTACAGGAAGCAATCAGCCCCAGCATTTT.

V and J are TRBV13 and TRBJ1-2; 7 bases fit TRBD1. J lost 6 bases, V lost 3 bases, and 10 bases had no gene match. Germline CDR1 and CDR2: PRHDT and FYEKMQ (reference sequence). The CDR3 extends over 15 amino acids. DNA for the CDR3: TGTGCCAGCAGCTTTCGACAGGGCGGAGCGGATGGCTACACCTTC. Translating it yields CASSFRQGGADGYTF.

The chain employs TRBV7-8 and TRBJ2-1; tentative D call: TRBD2 (6 bases). Germline CDR1 and CDR2: SGHVS and FQNEAQ. V was shortened by 4 bases and J by 4 bases, with 11 bases between the two germline ends. This CDR3 region has 14 residues. The CDR3 bases are TGTGCCAGCAGCTACGCTCGGGGGTACAATGAGCAGTTCTTC. Amino acid sequence: CASSYARGYNEQFF.

The chain joins TRBV29-1 to TRBJ2-1, with no clear D. CDR3 length equals 10 residues. Between the trimmed V and J ends, which lost 4 bases and 5 bases, there was a span of 3 bases. Germline CDR1 is SQVTM and CDR2 is ANQGSEA. Here the CDR3 reads CSVGHNEQFF. The CDR3 nucleotides read TGCAGCGTTGGTCACAATGAGCAGTTCTTC.

The V call is TRBV9, the J call TRBJ2-7; D is unresolved. The V gene lost 4 bases and the J gene lost 2 bases, with 13 bases spanning the gap. Germline V lookup: CDR1 SGDLS, CDR2 YYNGEE. CDR3 size: 14 residues. The CDR3, as DNA: TGTGCCAGCAGCCCACTAACACGGACCTACGAGCAGTACTTC. Translating it yields CASSPLTRTYEQYF.

The chain employs TRBV7-9 and TRBJ2-4; 12 bases are a match to TRBD2. CDR1 is SEHNR, CDR2 FQNEAQ, per germline (reference sequence). The CDR3 is made up of 16 amino acids. After removal of 0 bases from V and 8 bases from J, the junction contained 5 bases not matched to a gene. For the CDR3, the DNA is TGTGCCAGCAGCTTAGCTCGTCCTAGCGGGGGGGACATTCAGTACTTC. It specifies CASSLARPSGGDIQYF.

This clone has more than one count but fewer than ten. The chain recombines TRBV7-8 with TRBJ2-5, with TRBD1 matching over 9 bases. Trimming at V came to 5 bases and at J to 5 bases, leaving 9 bases not matched to a gene. This CDR3 is built from 15 residues. Germline-derived CDR1 and CDR2 are SGHVS and FQNEAQ. This CDR3 is CASSDRTGGGETQYF. The CDR3 DNA follows: TGTGCCAGCAGCGACCGTACAGGGGGCGGGGAGACCCAGTACTTC.

The gene calls are TRBV2 and TRBJ2-7, with 9 bases fitting TRBD1. This CDR3 has 16 amino acids. V lost 8 bases and J lost 0; bases outside the gene matches: 11. Germline CDR1 reads SNHLY; CDR2 reads FYNNEI. CDR3 bases: TGTGCCAGCGGGAGGGAGGGACAGGGCAACTCCTACGAGCAGTACTTC. Its protein product is CASGREGQGNSYEQYF. The whole variable domain, remainder taken from reference TRBV2 and TRBJ2-7, is EPEVTQTPSHQVTQMGQEVILRCVPISNHLYFYWYRQILGQKVEFLVSFYNNEISEKSEIFDDQFSVERPDGSNFTLKIRSTKLEDSAMYFCASGREGQGNSYEQYFGPGTRLTVT.

The CDR3 nucleotides are TGTGCCAGCAGCTTGGTACGGGAGGACGGGGGCTACACCTTC. This encodes CASSLVREDGGYTF. V usage is TRBV5-6 and J usage is TRBJ1-2, with D uncertain. The CDR3 spans 14 residues. Trimming removed 0 bases at V and 8 bases at J, with 14 bases between. The germline V gene has CDR1 SGHDT and CDR2 YYEEEE.

The CDR3 loop reads CASTKRGRDIYEQYF. The CDR3 DNA reads TGTGCCAGTACCAAGAGGGGACGGGATATCTACGAGCAGTACTTC. V and J are TRBV19 and TRBJ2-7, with D perhaps matching TRBD1 or TRBD2 (5 bases each). The CDR3 extends over 15 amino acids. V was shortened by 7 bases and J by 3 bases, with 19 bases between the two germline ends. Germline V CDR1 and CDR2: LNHDA, SQIVND (reference sequence).

This rearrangement joins TRBV5-1 to TRBJ2-5; TRBD1 matches 10 bases. The junction had 3 bases not matched to a gene; V was cut back by 3 bases and J by 1 base. The CDR3 sequence is 15 residues long. CDR1 SGHRS and CDR2 YFSETQ come from the germline V gene. CDR3 loop: CASSSRDRGQETQYF. The CDR3 DNA sequence: TGCGCCAGCAGCTCCCGGGACAGGGGCCAAGAGACCCAGTACTTC. Based on the CDR3 plus reference TRBV5-1 and TRBJ2-5, the full variable domain is KAGVTQTPRYLIKTRGQQVTLSCSPISGHRSVSWYQQTPGQGLQFLFEYFSETQRNKGNFPGRFSGRQFSNSRSEMNVSTLELGDSALYLCASSSRDRGQETQYFGPGTRLLVL.

V is TRBV7-2 and J is TRBJ2-3, with 7 bases matching TRBD1. The CDR3 has 17 amino acids. J was trimmed by 0 bases and V by 5 bases; bases with no gene match: 11. Germline-derived CDR1 and CDR2 are SGHTA and FQGNSA. The CDR3 DNA follows: TGTGCCAGCAGCAAACCTCAAAGGGGGCAAAGCACAGATACGCAGTATTTT. This sequence encodes CASSKPQRGQSTDTQYF.

The V and J genes are TRBV30 and TRBJ1-4; maybe TRBD1 (5 bases). Germline CDR1 and CDR2: GTSNPN and SVGIG (reference sequence). This CDR3 spans 16 amino acids. Trimming left V 5 bases short and J 0 bases short, with 16 bases between. The CDR3 sequence is CAWWGEKPATNEKLFF. The CDR3 DNA sequence: TGTGCCTGGTGGGGGGAAAAACCTGCAACTAATGAAAAACTGTTTTTT.

The chain uses TRBV10-3 and TRBJ2-1; the D gene could be TRBD1 or TRBD2 (6 bases each). This CDR3 region has 13 residues. With 10 bases removed from V and 4 bases from J, the gap between germline ends came to 14 bases. Germline CDR1 ENHRY, CDR2 SYGVKD. Written as DNA, the CDR3 is TGTGCCAACGGGAGAGGGGGTTACAATGAGCAGTTCTTC. Translating gives CANGRGGYNEQFF.

The J gene is TRBJ2-2, the V gene TRBV2; D gene ambiguous. Between the trimmed V and J ends, which lost 8 bases and 4 bases, there was a span of 14 bases. The CDR3 is 14 residues long. Germline loops: CDR1 SNHLY, CDR2 FYNNEI. The CDR3 reads CASSGWPGTGELFF. The CDR3 region has the DNA TGTGCCAGCTCGGGTTGGCCGGGCACCGGGGAGCTGTTTTTT.

The chain joins TRBV5-5 to TRBJ1-4; D is unresolved. V dropped 4 bases and J dropped 7 bases, with 14 bases sitting between them. The CDR3 length is 14 residues. In germline, CDR1 is SGHKS, CDR2 YYEKEE (reference sequence). Here the CDR3 reads CASSNVGLGEKLFF. The CDR3 coding sequence is TGTGCCAGCAGCAACGTCGGGCTGGGTGAAAAACTGTTTTTT.

The sample holds a few counts of this clone. In nucleotides, the CDR3 is TGTGCCAGTATGACAAGACCGAACACTGAAGCTTTCTTT. It encodes CASMTRPNTEAFF. The chain joins TRBV7-3 to TRBJ1-1, with D unclear. The CDR3 has 13 amino acids. Germline V lookup: CDR1 SGHTA, CDR2 FQGTGA. V lost 9 bases and J lost 1, with 12 bases in between.

CDR3 DNA: TGTGCCAGCAGTCATAAGCGGGGGCCTATATACGAGCAGTACTTC. Protein sequence: CASSHKRGPIYEQYF. The V and J genes are TRBV6-6 and TRBJ2-7; 8 bases line up with TRBD2. Trimming at V came to 5 bases and at J to 4 bases, leaving 10 bases not matched to a gene. This CDR3 region has 15 residues. Per germline, CDR1 MNHNY and CDR2 SVGAGI (reference sequence).

V and J are TRBV28 and TRBJ2-7; 7 nucleotides align to TRBD1. The CDR3 is 14 amino acids. Trimming at V came to 5 bases and at J to 3 bases, leaving 7 bases not matched to a gene. Germline CDR1 MDHEN, CDR2 SYDVKM. This CDR3 is CASSTLGQNYEQYF. In DNA, the CDR3 is TGTGCCAGCAGTACCTTGGGACAGAACTACGAGCAGTACTTC.